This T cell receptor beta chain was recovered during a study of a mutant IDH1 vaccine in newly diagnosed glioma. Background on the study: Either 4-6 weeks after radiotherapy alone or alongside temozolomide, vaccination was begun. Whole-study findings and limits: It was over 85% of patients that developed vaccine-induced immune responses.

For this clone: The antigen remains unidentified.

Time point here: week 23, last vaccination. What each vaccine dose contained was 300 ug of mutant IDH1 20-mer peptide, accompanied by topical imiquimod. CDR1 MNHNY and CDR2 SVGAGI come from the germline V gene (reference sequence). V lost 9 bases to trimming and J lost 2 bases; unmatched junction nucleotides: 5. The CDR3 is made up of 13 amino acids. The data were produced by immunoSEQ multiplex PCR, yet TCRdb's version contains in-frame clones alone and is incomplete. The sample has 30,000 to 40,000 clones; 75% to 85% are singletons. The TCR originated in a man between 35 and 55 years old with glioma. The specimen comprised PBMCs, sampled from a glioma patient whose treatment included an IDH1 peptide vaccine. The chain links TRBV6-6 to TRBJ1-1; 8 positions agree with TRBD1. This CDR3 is CASTGTGNTEAFF. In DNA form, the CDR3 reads TGTGCCAGTACAGGGACAGGAAACACTGAAGCTTTCTTT.